A single sample gave rise to the 21 T cell receptor beta chains below, sequenced in a study of cytomegalovirus exposure and HLA in healthy donors. It was with 60 Vbeta and 13 Jbeta primers that the PCR ran. Sequencing was performed with immunoSEQ multiplex PCR; in TCRdb, only in-frame clones are kept and a portion is missing. The sample includes some 150,000 clones, roughly 76% of them seen just once. Sequencing was carried out using PBMCs. The receptors derive from a female donor in good health and CMV-seronegative.

This chain connects TRBV28 to TRBJ1-2, with TRBD1 as a possible D gene (5 bases). V was pared by 5 bases and J by 3 bases, with 16 bases between. Germline loops: CDR1 MDHEN, CDR2 SYDVKM. The CDR3 has 15 residues. This chain's CDR3 is CASSLLNGGDYGYTF. The CDR3 DNA is TGTGCCAGCAGTCTCCTAAACGGGGGAGACTATGGCTACACCTTC.

CDR3 coding DNA: TGTGCCAGTAGTATAACAGGGTATCAGCCCCAGCATTTT. Its protein is CASSITGYQPQHF. This chain uses TRBV19 with TRBJ1-5; D possibly corresponds to TRBD1 (6 bases). This CDR3 is built from 13 residues. Trimming took 2 bases from V and 5 from J, leaving 7 bases between them. Per the germline V gene, CDR1 is LNHDA and CDR2 is SQIVND (reference sequence).

V usage is TRBV7-9 and J usage is TRBJ2-7; D ambiguous. Trimming removed 3 bases at V and 7 bases at J, with 13 bases between. The CDR3 has 13 amino acids. CDR1 is SEHNR and CDR2 is FQNEAQ in the germline V gene (reference sequence). As DNA, the CDR3 is TGTGCCAGCAGCTTCCAAGAGGCCGAGGAGCAGTACTTC. Protein: CASSFQEAEEQYF.

This chain uses TRBV5-8 with TRBJ2-7; TRBD2 aligns across 10 bases. Trimming cost V 0 bases and J 2 bases; bases outside gene matches: 11. Germline V gives CDR1 SGHTS, CDR2 YDEGEE. CDR3 length: 18 residues. CDR3 in amino acids: CASSLGGLLAGLAYEQYF. Written as DNA, the CDR3 is TGTGCCAGCAGCTTGGGGGGATTACTAGCGGGGCTTGCCTACGAGCAGTACTTC.

The chain employs TRBV7-9 and TRBJ1-2; 7 positions match TRBD1. The length of the CDR3 is 14 residues. CDR1 and CDR2 (germline): SEHNR, FQNEAQ (reference sequence). V was pared by 5 bases and J by 4 bases, with 7 bases of the junction left unmatched. DNA for the CDR3: TGTGCCAGCAGCAGAGAGACAGGGCCCTATGGCTACACCTTC. Its translation is CASSRETGPYGYTF.

In nucleotides, the CDR3 is TGTGCCAGCAGCTTAGGAGTCGGGGAGACCCAGTACTTC. Translation: CASSLGVGETQYF. The rearrangement uses TRBV7-2 and TRBJ2-5, with D hard to call. Trimming removed 1 base at V and 5 bases at J, with 8 bases between. Germline CDR1 and CDR2: SGHTA and FQGNSA. There are 13 residues in the CDR3. The variable domain in full, completed from reference TRBV7-2 and TRBJ2-5, reads GAGVSQSPSNKVTEKGKDVELRCDPISGHTALYWYRQSLGQGLEFLIYFQGNSAPDKSGLPSDRFSAERTGGSVSTLTIQRTQQEDSAVYLCASSLGVGETQYFGPGTRLLVL.

This clone was seen once. The chain is built from TRBV28 and TRBJ1-2, with 9 nucleotides matching TRBD1. The V gene's germline CDR1 is MDHEN and CDR2 SYDVKM. CDR3 length: 12 amino acids. V shed 3 bases and J 8 bases; nucleotides not matched to a gene: 1. Here the CDR3 DNA reads TGTGCCAGCAGTTTCACAGGGGGCGGCTACACCTTC. Translated, it gives CASSFTGGGYTF.

The chain couples TRBV6-4 to TRBJ2-3, with TRBD2 matching 8 bases. This CDR3 has 14 residues. Germline CDR1 is MRHNA and CDR2 is SNTAGT. V was pared by 6 bases and J by 0 bases, with 2 bases of the junction left unmatched. The CDR3 loop is CASSSSGSTDTQYF. Written as DNA, the CDR3 is TGTGCCAGCAGCTCTAGCGGGAGCACAGATACGCAGTATTTT.

The chain is built from TRBV7-2 and TRBJ2-1; a possible D gene is TRBD1 (5 bases). This CDR3 comprises 12 residues. The germline V gene encodes CDR1 SGHTA and CDR2 FQGNSA. V was cut by 3 bases and J by 9 bases, with 9 bases left in between. The CDR3 DNA follows: TGTGCCAGCAGCTTCCAGGGATCTGAGCAGTTCTTC. The encoded protein is CASSFQGSEQFF.

The chain is built from TRBV5-1 and TRBJ2-5; possible D gene TRBD1, 5 bases. Germline CDR1 and CDR2: SGHRS and YFSETQ. This CDR3 has 14 amino acids. V lost 7 bases and J lost 1, with 14 bases in between. CDR3: CASRPGIFQETQYF. CDR3 bases: TGCGCCAGCCGGCCAGGGATCTTCCAAGAGACCCAGTACTTC.

The CDR3 nucleotides are TGTGCCTGGAGTGTGGGCGGGAGCTCCTACGAGCAGTACTTC. Translated, it gives CAWSVGGSSYEQYF. The chain couples TRBV30 to TRBJ2-7, with 7 bases that match TRBD2. CDR3 length: 14 residues. The V gene's germline CDR1 is GTSNPN and CDR2 SVGIG (reference sequence). The junction had 2 bases not matched to a gene; V was cut back by 0 bases and J by 0 bases.

A single count supports this clone. The CDR3 region has the DNA TGCGCCAGCAGGCCCGGGACAGGGATGGTCGGGGAGCTGTTTTTT. Translated, it gives CASRPGTGMVGELFF. This chain uses TRBV5-1 with TRBJ2-2; 9 nucleotides line up with TRBD1. Trimming took 5 bases from V and 7 from J; bases not matched to a gene: 9. Germline loops: CDR1 SGHRS, CDR2 YFSETQ. The CDR3 has 15 residues. Based on the CDR3 plus reference TRBV5-1 and TRBJ2-2, the full variable domain is KAGVTQTPRYLIKTRGQQVTLSCSPISGHRSVSWYQQTPGQGLQFLFEYFSETQRNKGNFPGRFSGRQFSNSRSEMNVSTLELGDSALYLCASRPGTGMVGELFFGEGSRLTVL.

The genes are TRBV29-1 and TRBJ2-2; 10 positions match TRBD1. CDR1 is SQVTM and CDR2 is ANQGSEA in the germline V gene. Trimming cost V 7 bases and J 6 bases; bases outside gene matches: 11. The CDR3 is 15 amino acids. The CDR3 loop reads CSAQGQGSSPGELFF. Here the CDR3 DNA reads TGCAGCGCCCAGGGACAGGGGTCATCACCCGGGGAGCTGTTTTTT.

The CDR3 DNA follows: TGTGCCAGCAACCCCAACATTGGCTATGGCTACACCTTC. Translating it yields CASNPNIGYGYTF. The chain employs TRBV2 and TRBJ1-2; D gene unclear. Looked up from germline, CDR1 is SNHLY and CDR2 is FYNNEI. The ends were cut back, 7 bases at V and 4 bases at J, with 13 bases in the middle. The CDR3 is made up of 13 amino acids.

There are a few counts of this clone. The chain links TRBV27 to TRBJ1-2; D possibly corresponds to TRBD1 (5 bases). The CDR3 is 13 amino acids. Germline V gene data show CDR1 as MNHEY and CDR2 as SMNVEV (reference sequence). V was pared by 2 bases and J by 8 bases, with 12 bases between. CDR3 protein: CASSLSRVGGYTF. CDR3 nucleotide sequence: TGTGCCAGCAGTTTAAGCAGGGTGGGAGGCTACACCTTC.

This rearrangement joins TRBV27 to TRBJ1-1, with TRBD1 matching over 9 bases. The CDR3 is 15 residues long. V lost 5 bases and J lost 6; bases outside the gene matches: 10. Germline CDR1 and CDR2: MNHEY and SMNVEV (reference sequence). CDR3 sequence: CASSPLDRGKSEAFF. Here the CDR3 DNA reads TGTGCCAGCAGTCCGCTGGACAGGGGAAAATCTGAAGCTTTCTTT.

The J gene is TRBJ2-3, the V gene TRBV6-5; TRBD1 might be the D (7 bases). V was pared by 11 bases and J by 6 bases, with 24 bases between. CDR1 and CDR2 (germline): MNHEY, SVGAGI. The CDR3 is 15 residues long. This CDR3 is CAAQGGLLGGDTQYF. The CDR3 DNA is TGTGCCGCCCAGGGGGGTCTCCTAGGAGGGGATACGCAGTATTTT.

This clone has a handful of counts. The gene calls are TRBV18 and TRBJ2-7, with 11 bases that match TRBD2. CDR1 and CDR2 (germline): KGHSH, LQKENI. V was clipped by 5 bases and J by 1 base; unmatched bases: 1. The length of the CDR3 is 14 residues. The CDR3 protein is CASSGTSGSYEQYF. In nucleotides, the CDR3 is TGTGCCAGCTCAGGGACTAGCGGTTCCTACGAGCAGTACTTC.

This chain connects TRBV12-5 to TRBJ1-1; a weak D match, TRBD1 (6 bases). The CDR3 totals 17 residues. V dropped 3 bases and J dropped 0 bases, with 17 bases sitting between them. Germline CDR1 and CDR2: LGHNT and FRNRAP. CDR3 in amino acids: CASGLIVRQAMNTEAFF. For the CDR3, the DNA is TGTGCTAGTGGTTTAATCGTCCGACAGGCCATGAACACTGAAGCTTTCTTT.

The J gene is TRBJ2-1, the V gene TRBV29-1; 9 bases match TRBD2. V gave up 6 bases and J gave up 4 bases; unmatched junction bases: 16. This CDR3 spans 17 amino acids. From germline, CDR1 is SQVTM and CDR2 ANQGSEA. Here the CDR3 DNA reads TGCAGCGTCCTCGTGGTAGCGGGAGAAGGGGGTTACAATGAGCAGTTCTTC. Its translation: CSVLVVAGEGGYNEQFF.

J is TRBJ1-1 and V is TRBV4-1; D possibly corresponds to TRBD1 (6 bases). The CDR3 loop spans 13 amino acids. In germline, CDR1 is MGHRA, CDR2 YSYEKL. Trimming cost V 5 bases and J 3 bases, with 10 bases left between them. CDR3 protein: CASSFTGHTEAFF. For the CDR3, the DNA is TGCGCCAGCAGCTTCACAGGGCACACTGAAGCTTTCTTT.